This TCR beta chain was obtained from a study of long-term antiretroviral therapy in people with HIV (dated by TCRdb to between 2021 and 2023). For the study in its entirety: Collection of the earliest samples took place about a decade ahead of the 2015 WHO recommendation for immediate ART, at a time when ART was typically delayed until CD4 counts fell. This retrospective serial study examined whether starting ART and sustained HIV suppression were associated with changes in the composition and diversity of the TRB repertoire in peripheral blood. From some 28 adults with confirmed HIV infection, the cohort provided 150 to 200 cryopreserved PBMC samples, gathered serially across a mean of approximately six years (range 1-12). About 35% of the 30 participants with HIV were female. No cross-contamination during QIAcube processing turned up in test extractions that ran a monoclonal T-cell line alongside approximately 35 polyclonal samples. Broad study findings and their caveats: CDR3 length ranges in HIV repertoires were narrower than in controls, and network structure suggested an antigen-experienced repertoire with only a slight naive shift after ART. Because pre-ART samples had limited cell numbers, profiling was done on unsorted PBMC rather than on sorted CD4+ and CD8+ T cells. No data were available on ART adherence, viral resistance or therapy changes, limiting inferences about post-ART repertoire changes. Limited PBMC availability meant only the TCR beta chain was sequenced, without alpha chain pairing. The samples span the years 2004 to 2017, and the ART regimens used at that time may not be as effective as current regimens. Expanded TRB clones identified before ART initiation dominated the repertoire at all time points, although this dominance fluctuated and declined in many PLHIV after ART. Starting ART was linked to a significant rise in TRB diversity, yet even with long-term ART the diversity remained significantly lower than in transplant donor controls.

This clone was recorded only once. Which antigen it targets is not known. No base quality values were provided; no much bigger clone lies one nucleotide off. To be included, a participant needed at least one PBMC sample from before ART initiation plus at least two post-ART samples. All participants with HIV were treated in the United States of America. Before DNA extraction, cryopreserved samples of about 0.95-11 million PBMC were thawed and then washed. At the time of the earliest PBMC sample for each participant with HIV, ages ranged from about 23 to 60 years. PBMC samples from each participant spanned 1-4 timepoints before ART initiation and 2-8 timepoints after ART initiation, with a median of 7 samples. Serial HIV viral load, CD4+ T-cell count, ART history and demographic data were obtained for every participant. A Qiagen kit on a QIAcube was used to extract genomic DNA from unsorted PBMC, with samples processed in batches of 12.

Sequencing of the TRB variable region was done with the immunoSEQ hsTCRB v3.0 assay at survey level resolution. A depth of about 40,000-50,000 T-cell genomes per sample was targeted for TRB sequencing. Pooled TRB libraries were sequenced on an Illumina MiSeq with a v3 150-cycle kit. In the source study's methods: Repertoire analysis was performed in R inside a reproducible Nextflow workflow that covered QC, data transformation and analysis. LymphoSeq2, an R package for exploring AIRR-Seq data, was used to implement custom analyses. Several samples that yielded fewer than 5000 total TRB sequences were excluded, so that approximately 170 HIV repertoires were analyzed. Among the roughly 190 retained HIV repertoires, approximately 59 were collected before ART initiation and 129 after ART initiation. Repertoires were downsampled to 5000 TRB nucleotide sequences, with summary statistics averaged over 100 downsampling iterations. TRB sequences were retained for analysis only if CDR3 regions of at least seven amino acids were present. Two measures captured diversity: a Shannon entropy-derived clonality score and the Gini coefficient. In the repertoire networks, any two of the top 5000 CDR3 amino acid sequences were linked whenever the two sequences differed by an edit distance of one. Antigen specificity groups and MHC restriction were predicted for TRB CDR3 amino acid sequences with GLIPH2. To flag known CMV, EBV, HIV or tissue antigen associations, CDR3 amino acid sequences were matched against VDJdb and McPAS-TCR. Pre-ART, post-ART and control groups were compared with Wilcoxon signed-rank tests and Holm-Bonferroni correction. TCRdb's version of the immuneACCESS table is confined to in-frame rearrangements and falls short of the full clone set. An unresolved V gene accounts for under half of the shortfall where checked; the remainder is of unknown origin. That table is the source of V, J and clone size, and D and trimming were worked out from the DNA. The sample table lists about 36,000 clones, more than 65% of them with a count of one. The ten largest clones add up to approximately 6.2% of the sample.

The receptor was isolated from a man younger than 35 with HIV. The specimen was unsorted PBMCs, collected 0.6 years after starting antiretroviral therapy.

The nucleotides read TGTGCCAGCACCGCGGACGGAAGCTCCTACAATGAGCAGTTCTTC. This encodes CASTADGSSYNEQFF. This chain is built from TRBV2 and TRBJ2-1, with no D gene named confidently. From the germline V gene, CDR1 is SNHLY and CDR2 is FYNNEI. From its cysteine to its phenylalanine, the CDR3 spans 15 amino acids. The DNA shown is the 45-base CDR3, in frame from base 1. V and J lose 7 bases and 0 bases, and a span of 13 bases separates them.